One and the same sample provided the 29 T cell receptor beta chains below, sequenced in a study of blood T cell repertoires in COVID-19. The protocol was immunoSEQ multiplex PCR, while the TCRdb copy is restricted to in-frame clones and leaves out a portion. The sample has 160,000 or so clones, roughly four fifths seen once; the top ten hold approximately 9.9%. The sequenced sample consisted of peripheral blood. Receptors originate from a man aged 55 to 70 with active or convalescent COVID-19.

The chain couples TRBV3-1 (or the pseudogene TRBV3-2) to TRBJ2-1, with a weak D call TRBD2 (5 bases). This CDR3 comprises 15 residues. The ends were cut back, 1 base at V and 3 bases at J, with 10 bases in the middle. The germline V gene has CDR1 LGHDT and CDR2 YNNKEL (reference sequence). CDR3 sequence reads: CASSQVSGGYNEQFF. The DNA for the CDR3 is TGTGCCAGCAGCCAAGTATCCGGAGGCTACAATGAGCAGTTCTTC.

CDR3 in amino acids: CASSLRYRGESPLHF. CDR3 nucleotides: TGTGCCAGCAGCTTACGGTACAGGGGGGAGTCACCCCTCCACTTT. The J gene is TRBJ1-6, the V gene TRBV7-3; 8 bases line up with TRBD1. The CDR3 has 15 residues. Germline V gene data show CDR1 as SGHTA and CDR2 as FQGTGA. V was clipped by 2 bases and J by 10 bases; unmatched bases: 7.

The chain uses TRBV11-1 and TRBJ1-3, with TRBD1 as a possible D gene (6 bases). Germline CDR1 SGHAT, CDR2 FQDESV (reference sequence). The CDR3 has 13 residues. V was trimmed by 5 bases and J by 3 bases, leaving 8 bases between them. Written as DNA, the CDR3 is TGTGCCAGCAGCCCGACAGGTGGAAACACCATATATTTT. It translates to CASSPTGGNTIYF. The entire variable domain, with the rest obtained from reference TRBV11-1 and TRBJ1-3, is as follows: EAEVAQSPRYKITEKSQAVAFWCDPISGHATLYWYRQILGQGPELLVQFQDESVVDDSQLPKDRFSAERLKGVDSTLKIQPAELGDSAMYLCASSPTGGNTIYFGEGSWLTVV.

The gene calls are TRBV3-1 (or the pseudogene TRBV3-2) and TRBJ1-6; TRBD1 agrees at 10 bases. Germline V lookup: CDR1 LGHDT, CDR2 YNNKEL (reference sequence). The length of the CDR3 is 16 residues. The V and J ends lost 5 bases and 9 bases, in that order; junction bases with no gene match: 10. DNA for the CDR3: TGTGCCAGCAGCTCCCCGTTGGGACAGGGGTCTTCACCCCTCCACTTT. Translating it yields CASSSPLGQGSSPLHF.

The CDR3 DNA reads TGTGCCAGCAGCGTTCCCGGGACAGGCCAAGAGACCCAGTACTTC. It translates to CASSVPGTGQETQYF. The chain joins TRBV5-4 to TRBJ2-5; 8 bases line up with TRBD1. Germline V gene data show CDR1 as SGHNT and CDR2 as YYREEE (reference sequence). V was clipped by 4 bases and J by 1 base; unmatched bases: 6. CDR3 size: 15 residues. The variable domain in full, completed from reference TRBV5-4 and TRBJ2-5, reads ETGVTQSPTHLIKTRGQQVTLRCSSQSGHNTVSWYQQALGQGPQFIFQYYREEENGRGNFPPRFSGLQFPNYSSELNVNALELDDSALYLCASSVPGTGQETQYFGPGTRLLVL.

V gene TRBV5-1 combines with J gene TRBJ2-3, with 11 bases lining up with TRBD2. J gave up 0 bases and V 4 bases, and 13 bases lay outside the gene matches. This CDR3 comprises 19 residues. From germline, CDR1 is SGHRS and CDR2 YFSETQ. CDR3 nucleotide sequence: TGCGCCAGCAGCCCCTGGTCGGGACTAGCGGTTTCTAGCACAGATACGCAGTATTTT. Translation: CASSPWSGLAVSSTDTQYF.

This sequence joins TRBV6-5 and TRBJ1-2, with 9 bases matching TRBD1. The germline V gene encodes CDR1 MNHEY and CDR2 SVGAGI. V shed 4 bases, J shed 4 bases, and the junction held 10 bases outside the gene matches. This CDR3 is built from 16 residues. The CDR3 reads CASSLTGGDTVYGYTF. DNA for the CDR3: TGTGCCAGCAGTTTAACAGGGGGCGATACGGTCTATGGCTACACCTTC.

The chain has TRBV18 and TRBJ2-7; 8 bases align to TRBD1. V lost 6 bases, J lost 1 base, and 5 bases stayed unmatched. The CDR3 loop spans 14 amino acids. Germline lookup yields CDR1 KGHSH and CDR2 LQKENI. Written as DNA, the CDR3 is TGTGCCAGCTCTAAGGGACAGGCGTCCTACGAGCAGTACTTC. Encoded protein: CASSKGQASYEQYF. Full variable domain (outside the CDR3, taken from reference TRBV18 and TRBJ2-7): NAGVMQNPRHLVRRRGQEARLRCSPMKGHSHVYWYRQLPEEGLKFMVYLQKENIIDESGMPKERFSAEFPKEGPSILRIQQVVRGDSAAYFCASSKGQASYEQYFGPGTRLTVT.

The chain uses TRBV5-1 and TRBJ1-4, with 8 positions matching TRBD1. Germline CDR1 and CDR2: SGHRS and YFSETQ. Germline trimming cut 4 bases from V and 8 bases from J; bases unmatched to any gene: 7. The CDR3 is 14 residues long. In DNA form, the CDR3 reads TGCGCCAGCAGCCTCGGGACAGGAGGGGAAAAACTGTTTTTT. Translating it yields CASSLGTGGEKLFF.

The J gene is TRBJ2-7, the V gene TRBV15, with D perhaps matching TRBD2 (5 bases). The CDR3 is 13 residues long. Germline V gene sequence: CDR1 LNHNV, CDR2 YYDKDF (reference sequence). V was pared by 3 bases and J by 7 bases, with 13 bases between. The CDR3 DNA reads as TGTGCCACCAGCAGGGGGAGATCTGGGGAGCAGTACTTC. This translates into CATSRGRSGEQYF.

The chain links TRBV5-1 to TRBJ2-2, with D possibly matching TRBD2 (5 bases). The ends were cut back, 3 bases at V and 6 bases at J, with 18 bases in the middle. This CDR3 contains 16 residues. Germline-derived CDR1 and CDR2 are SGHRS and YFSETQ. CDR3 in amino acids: CASSSQTGFFAGELFF. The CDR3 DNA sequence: TGCGCCAGCAGCTCGCAGACGGGGTTCTTTGCCGGGGAGCTGTTTTTT.

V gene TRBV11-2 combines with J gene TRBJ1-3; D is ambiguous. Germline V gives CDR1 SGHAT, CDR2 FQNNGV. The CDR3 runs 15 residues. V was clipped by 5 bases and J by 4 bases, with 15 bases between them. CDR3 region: CASSRGGGGGNTIYF. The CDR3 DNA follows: TGTGCCAGCAGCCGAGGCGGTGGAGGAGGAAACACCATATATTTT. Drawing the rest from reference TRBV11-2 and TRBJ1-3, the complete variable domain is EAGVAQSPRYKIIEKRQSVAFWCNPISGHATLYWYQQILGQGPKLLIQFQNNGVVDDSQLPKDRFSAERLKGVDSTLKIQPAKLEDSAVYLCASSRGGGGGNTIYFGEGSWLTVV.

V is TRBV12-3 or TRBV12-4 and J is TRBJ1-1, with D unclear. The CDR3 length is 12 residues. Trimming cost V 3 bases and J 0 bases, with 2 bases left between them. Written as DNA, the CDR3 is TGTGCCAGCAGTTTTATGAACACTGAAGCTTTCTTT. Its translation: CASSFMNTEAFF.

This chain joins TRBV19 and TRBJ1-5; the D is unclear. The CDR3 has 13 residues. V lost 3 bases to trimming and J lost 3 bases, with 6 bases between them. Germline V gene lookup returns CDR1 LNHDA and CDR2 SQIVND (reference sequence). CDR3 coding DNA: TGTGCCAGTAGTATGAGGCCCAATCAGCCCCAGCATTTT. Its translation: CASSMRPNQPQHF. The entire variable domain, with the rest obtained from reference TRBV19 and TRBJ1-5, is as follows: DGGITQSPKYLFRKEGQNVTLSCEQNLNHDAMYWYRQDPGQGLRLIYYSQIVNDFQKGDIAEGYSVSREKKESFPLTVTSAQKNPTAFYLCASSMRPNQPQHFGDGTRLSIL.

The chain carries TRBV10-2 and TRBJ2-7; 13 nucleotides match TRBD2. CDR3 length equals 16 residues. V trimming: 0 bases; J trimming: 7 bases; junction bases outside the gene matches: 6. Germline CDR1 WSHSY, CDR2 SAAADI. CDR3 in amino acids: CASSESPRGLAGEQYF. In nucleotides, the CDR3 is TGCGCCAGCAGTGAGTCCCCGCGGGGACTAGCGGGAGAGCAGTACTTC.

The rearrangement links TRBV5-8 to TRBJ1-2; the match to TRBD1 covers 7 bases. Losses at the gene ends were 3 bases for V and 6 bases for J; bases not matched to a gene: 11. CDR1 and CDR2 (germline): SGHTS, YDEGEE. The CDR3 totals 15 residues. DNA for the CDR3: TGTGCCAGCAGCTGGGACAGCCATAGGTTTAATGGCTACACCTTC. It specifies CASSWDSHRFNGYTF.

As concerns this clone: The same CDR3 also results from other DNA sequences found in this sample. Here the CDR3 reads CSVQGSSYEQYF. CDR3 nucleotide sequence: TGCAGCGTTCAGGGATCGTCCTACGAGCAGTACTTC. The chain recombines TRBV29-1 with TRBJ2-7, with TRBD1 as a possible D gene (5 bases). V was pared by 5 bases and J by 1 base, with 9 bases between. Germline V gives CDR1 SQVTM, CDR2 ANQGSEA. The CDR3 runs to 12 residues.

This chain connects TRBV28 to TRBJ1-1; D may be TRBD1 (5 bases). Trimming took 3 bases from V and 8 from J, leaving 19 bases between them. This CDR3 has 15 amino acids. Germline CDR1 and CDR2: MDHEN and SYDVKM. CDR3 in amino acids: CASSLGPASVTEAFF. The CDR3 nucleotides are TGTGCCAGCAGTTTGGGGCCGGCAAGTGTAACCGAAGCTTTCTTT.

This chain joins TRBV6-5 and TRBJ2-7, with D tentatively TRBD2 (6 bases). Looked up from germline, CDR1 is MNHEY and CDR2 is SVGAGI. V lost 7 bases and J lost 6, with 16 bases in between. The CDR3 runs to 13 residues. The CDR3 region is CASILAQGGEQYF. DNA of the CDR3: TGTGCCAGCATCCTCGCTCAGGGAGGCGAGCAGTACTTC.

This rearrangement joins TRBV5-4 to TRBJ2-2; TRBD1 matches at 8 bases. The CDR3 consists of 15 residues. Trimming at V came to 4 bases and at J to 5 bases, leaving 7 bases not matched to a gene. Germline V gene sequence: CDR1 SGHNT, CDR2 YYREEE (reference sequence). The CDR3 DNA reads TGTGCCAGCAGCCCACAGGGGGGAGGAACCGGGGAGCTGTTTTTT. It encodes CASSPQGGGTGELFF.

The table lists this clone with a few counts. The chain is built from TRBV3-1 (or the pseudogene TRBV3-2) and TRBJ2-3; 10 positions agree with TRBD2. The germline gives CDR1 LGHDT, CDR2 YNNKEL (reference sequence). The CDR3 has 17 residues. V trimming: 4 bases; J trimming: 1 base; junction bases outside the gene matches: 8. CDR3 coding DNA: TGTGCCAGCAGCCCCCCGAAGGGGACTAGCGGCACAGATACGCAGTATTTT. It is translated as CASSPPKGTSGTDTQYF.

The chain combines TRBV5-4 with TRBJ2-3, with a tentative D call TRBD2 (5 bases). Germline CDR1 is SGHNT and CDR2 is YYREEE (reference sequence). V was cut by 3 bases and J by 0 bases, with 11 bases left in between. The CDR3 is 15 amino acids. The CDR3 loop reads CASSSDFSSTDTQYF. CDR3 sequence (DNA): TGTGCCAGCAGCTCGGACTTTTCTAGCACAGATACGCAGTATTTT.

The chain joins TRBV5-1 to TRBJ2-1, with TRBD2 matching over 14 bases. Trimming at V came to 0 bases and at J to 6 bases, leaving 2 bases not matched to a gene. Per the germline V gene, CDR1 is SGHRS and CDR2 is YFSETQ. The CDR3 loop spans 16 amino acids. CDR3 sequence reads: CASSLVTSGRANEQFF. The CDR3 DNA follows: TGCGCCAGCAGCTTGGTGACTAGCGGGAGGGCCAATGAGCAGTTCTTC. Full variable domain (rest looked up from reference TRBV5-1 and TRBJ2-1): KAGVTQTPRYLIKTRGQQVTLSCSPISGHRSVSWYQQTPGQGLQFLFEYFSETQRNKGNFPGRFSGRQFSNSRSEMNVSTLELGDSALYLCASSLVTSGRANEQFFGPGTRLTVL.

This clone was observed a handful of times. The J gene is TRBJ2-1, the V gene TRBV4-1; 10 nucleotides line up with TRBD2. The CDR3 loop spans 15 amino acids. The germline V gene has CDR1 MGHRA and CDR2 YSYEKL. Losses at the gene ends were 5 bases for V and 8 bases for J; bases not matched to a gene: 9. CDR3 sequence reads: CASSSASGSFYEQFF. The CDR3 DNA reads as TGCGCCAGCAGCTCCGCTAGCGGGAGCTTCTATGAGCAGTTCTTC.

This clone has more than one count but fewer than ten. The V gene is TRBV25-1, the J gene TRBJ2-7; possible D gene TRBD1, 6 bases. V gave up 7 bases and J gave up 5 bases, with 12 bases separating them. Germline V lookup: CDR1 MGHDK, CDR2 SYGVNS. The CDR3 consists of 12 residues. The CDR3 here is CASTPGDHEQYF. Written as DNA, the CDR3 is TGTGCCAGCACACCAGGGGACCACGAGCAGTACTTC.

DNA of the CDR3: TGTGCCAGTAGTATCCCAGGGCAAGGTAGCAATCAGCCCCAGCATTTT. Its translation is CASSIPGQGSNQPQHF. The chain links TRBV19 to TRBJ1-5; weak D call: TRBD1 (5 bases). The CDR3 consists of 16 residues. Trimming shortened V by 3 bases and J by 0 bases, and 12 bases separated the two germline ends. Germline lookup yields CDR1 LNHDA and CDR2 SQIVND (reference sequence).

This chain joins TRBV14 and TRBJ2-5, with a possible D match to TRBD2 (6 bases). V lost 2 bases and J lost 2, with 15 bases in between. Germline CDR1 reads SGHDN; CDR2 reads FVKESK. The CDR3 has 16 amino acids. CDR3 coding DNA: TGTGCCAGCAGCCAACCACCGGGACTCAAACAAGAGACCCAGTACTTC. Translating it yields CASSQPPGLKQETQYF. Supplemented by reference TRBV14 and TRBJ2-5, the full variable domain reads EAGVTQFPSHSVIEKGQTVTLRCDPISGHDNLYWYRRVMGKEIKFLLHFVKESKQDESGMPNNRFLAERTGGTYSTLKVQPAELEDSGVYFCASSQPPGLKQETQYFGPGTRLLVL.

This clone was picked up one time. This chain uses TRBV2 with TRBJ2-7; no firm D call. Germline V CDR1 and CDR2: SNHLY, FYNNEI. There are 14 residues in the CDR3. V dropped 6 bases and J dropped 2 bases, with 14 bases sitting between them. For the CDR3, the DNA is TGTGCCAGCAGCGACTCCGGGTGGGCCTACGAGCAGTACTTC. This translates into CASSDSGWAYEQYF. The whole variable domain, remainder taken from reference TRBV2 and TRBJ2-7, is EPEVTQTPSHQVTQMGQEVILRCVPISNHLYFYWYRQILGQKVEFLVSFYNNEISEKSEIFDDQFSVERPDGSNFTLKIRSTKLEDSAMYFCASSDSGWAYEQYFGPGTRLTVT.

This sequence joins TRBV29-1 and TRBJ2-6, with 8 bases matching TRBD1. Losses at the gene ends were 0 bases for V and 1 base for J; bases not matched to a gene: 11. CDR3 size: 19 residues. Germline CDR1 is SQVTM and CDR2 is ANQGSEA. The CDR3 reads CSVEDRGAGGTSGANVLTF. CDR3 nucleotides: TGCAGCGTTGAAGATCGAGGGGCAGGGGGCACATCTGGGGCCAACGTCCTGACTTTC.